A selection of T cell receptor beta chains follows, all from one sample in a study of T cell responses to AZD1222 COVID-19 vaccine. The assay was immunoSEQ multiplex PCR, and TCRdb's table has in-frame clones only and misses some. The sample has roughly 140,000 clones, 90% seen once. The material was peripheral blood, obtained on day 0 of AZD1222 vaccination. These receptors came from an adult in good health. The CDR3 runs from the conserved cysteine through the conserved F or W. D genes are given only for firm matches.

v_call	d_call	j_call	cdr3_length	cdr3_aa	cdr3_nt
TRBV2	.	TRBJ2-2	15	CASSEAHKNTGELFF	TGTGCCAGCAGTGAAGCCCACAAGAACACCGGGGAGCTGTTTTTT
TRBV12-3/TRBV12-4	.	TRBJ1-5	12	CASSHGLQPQHF	TGTGCCAGCAGCCACGGACTTCAGCCCCAGCATTTT
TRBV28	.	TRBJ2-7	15	CASSSTGLMLLEQYF	TGTGCCAGCAGTTCGACAGGACTGATGCTTCTGGAGCAGTACTTC
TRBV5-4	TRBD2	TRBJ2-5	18	CASSLVGLAGRVRETQYF	TGTGCCAGCAGCTTGGTTGGACTAGCGGGGCGTGTTCGAGAGACCCAGTACTTC
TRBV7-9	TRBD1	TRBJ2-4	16	CASSLGDRRPMDIQYF	TGTGCCAGCAGCTTAGGGGACAGGCGACCCATGGACATTCAGTACTTC
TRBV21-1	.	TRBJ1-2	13	CASSPGSPYGYTF	TGTGCCAGCAGTCCAGGGTCCCCCTATGGCTACACCTTC
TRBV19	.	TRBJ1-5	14	CASSGVRPDQPQHF	TGTGCCAGTAGTGGAGTTCGGCCTGATCAGCCCCAGCATTTT
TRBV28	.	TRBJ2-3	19	CASSSLVVRRDRGTDTQYF	TGTGCCAGCAGTTCGCTTGTGGTAAGACGGGATCGGGGCACAGATACGCAGTATTTT
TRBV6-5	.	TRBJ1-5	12	CAINRADQPQHF	TGTGCCATTAACAGGGCTGATCAGCCCCAGCATTTT
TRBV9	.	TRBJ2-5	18	CASSPARIGVGYQETQYF	TGTGCCAGCAGCCCAGCTCGGATTGGAGTGGGGTACCAAGAGACCCAGTACTTC
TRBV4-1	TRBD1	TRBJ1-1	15	CASSPSGQGRTEAFF	TGCGCCAGCAGCCCTAGCGGACAGGGGAGAACTGAAGCTTTCTTT